The 2 T cell receptor beta chains given below trace back to one sample, sequenced in a study of regulatory T cells in long-lasting Graves disease. Time point: persistent/refractory GD, antithyroid drugs over 5 years with positive TRAb. There was RNA extracted from PBMCs, and the TCR library was made from it. Combining iRepertoire HTBI primers with Arm-PCR of CDR3 regions, the authors built TCR beta libraries. In TCRdb, the multiplex PCR reads were re-called with MiXCR into one record per CDR3 protein. Of roughly 400,000 distinct CDR3 sequences in the sample, less than 25% were seen once. Specimen: peripheral blood mononuclear cells (PBMCs), collected when the disease was refractory, from a patient treated with antithyroid drugs. These receptors all stem from a female donor with Graves disease.

This clonotype has at least ten counts. V is TRBV12-3 or TRBV12-4 and J is TRBJ2-6; the match to TRBD1 covers 7 bases. The trim removed 2 bases at V and 1 base at J, leaving 2 bases unmatched. The CDR3 length is 16 residues. The DNA for the CDR3 is TGTGCCAGCAGTTTACCGGGACAGTCTGGGGCCAACGTCCTGACTTTC. Translated: CASSLPGQSGANVLTF.

This CDR3 reads CASSFGLAASYNEQFF. The CDR3 region has the DNA TGTGCCAGCAGTTTTGGACTAGCGGCCTCCTACAATGAGCAGTTCTTC. This sequence joins TRBV27 and TRBJ2-1; TRBD2 matches at 10 bases. V trimming: 3 bases; J trimming: 0 bases; junction bases outside the gene matches: 2. CDR3 length equals 16 residues. The germline CDR1 and CDR2 sequences are MNHEY and SMNVEV (reference sequence).